The clone carrying this TCR beta chain was detected many times. Antigen unknown. Every diagnosis used clinical symptoms, serum thyroxine and TRAb, thyroid ultrasound and orbital computed tomography. These data are taken from a study of T cells in Graves' hyperthyroidism and ophthalmopathy. Study outcomes and limitations: Classification by a 13 V-J model distinguished ophthalmopathy from stable hyperthyroidism. Blood also carried most thyroid clonotypes expanded above 0.001.

The junction had 8 bases not matched to a gene; V was cut back by 5 bases and J by 5 bases. The CDR3 spans 14 residues. Germline-derived CDR1 and CDR2 are WNHNN and SYGVQD (reference sequence). TCR beta CDR3 regions were amplified from RNA. Researchers ran a first-round RT-PCR on the TCR CDR3 using the HTBI primer set. TCRdb processed the multiplex PCR reads anew with MiXCR; each CDR3 protein has one entry. Among 150,000 or so distinct CDR3 sequences, around 20% were seen once, and the ten largest hold 60% to 80%. Sequencing used blood. The chain carries TRBV10-1 and TRBJ2-7, with 8 bases identical to TRBD1. This clonotype was sampled from a woman aged 45-59 years with Graves' hyperthyroidism that later progressed to Graves' ophthalmopathy. This CDR3 is CASSLRGQVDEQYF. The CDR3 DNA reads as TGCGCCAGCAGTCTCAGGGGGCAAGTGGACGAGCAGTACTTC.